Below, 11 T cell receptor beta chains from the same sample are listed, as sequenced in a study of technical replicates of blood from a handful of donors. Assay: immunoSEQ multiplex PCR; the TCRdb copy retains only in-frame clones and omits some. This sample has fewer than 70,000 clones; 85% to 90% occur once, and the top ten carry 5.5% to 6.5%. The sample comprised PBMCs. These receptors were taken from a human donor in good health. Some clones in this sample may be carry-over from other donors' samples.

V and J are TRBV30 and TRBJ2-7; 9 bases are shared with TRBD1. The CDR3 is made up of 16 amino acids. Germline lookup yields CDR1 GTSNPN and CDR2 SVGIG (reference sequence). With 4 bases clipped from V and 2 bases from J, the junction kept 12 bases outside the gene matches. The CDR3 DNA reads TGTGCCTGGACACCCGCCCCGGGACAGGGAACCTACGAGCAGTACTTC. Amino acids: CAWTPAPGQGTYEQYF.

V usage is TRBV5-4 and J usage is TRBJ1-3; no clear D gene. Trimming pared 3 bases from V and 0 bases from J, leaving 4 bases between. Germline values: CDR1 SGHNT, CDR2 YYREEE (reference sequence). The CDR3 covers 13 residues. CDR3 coding DNA: TGTGCCAGCAGCTCCGGCTCTGGAAACACCATATATTTT. Its translation: CASSSGSGNTIYF.

This chain uses TRBV9 with TRBJ2-1; the D is unclear. V lost 1 base, J lost 9 bases, and 5 bases lay in between. The CDR3 runs 11 residues. Per the germline V gene, CDR1 is SGDLS and CDR2 is YYNGEE. CDR3 sequence (DNA): TGTGCCAGCAGCGTATCGGGTGAGCAGTTCTTC. This codes for CASSVSGEQFF.

The chain couples TRBV5-1 to TRBJ2-5, with D maybe TRBD2 (6 bases). This CDR3 is built from 16 residues. Germline assignment: CDR1 SGHRS and CDR2 YFSETQ. Trimming removed 4 bases at V and 4 bases at J, with 20 bases between. CDR3 coding DNA: TGCGCCAGCAGCCTGGGAGAACTAGCTGGGGGAGAGACCCAGTACTTC. This codes for CASSLGELAGGETQYF.

The J gene is TRBJ2-7, the V gene TRBV7-2, with 8 bases matching TRBD2. The trim removed 2 bases at V and 2 bases at J, leaving 2 bases unmatched. Germline CDR1 and CDR2: SGHTA and FQGNSA. This CDR3 has 14 amino acids. The CDR3 region is CASSLLRGAYEQYF. Here the CDR3 DNA reads TGTGCCAGCAGCTTATTGCGGGGGGCCTACGAGCAGTACTTC.

V gene TRBV25-1 combines with J gene TRBJ1-5; D is perhaps TRBD1 (5 bases). V was trimmed by 4 bases and J by 1 base, leaving 8 bases between them. This CDR3 has 14 residues. Germline V lookup: CDR1 MGHDK, CDR2 SYGVNS. CDR3 DNA sequence: TGTGCCAGCAGTGCCGGGGGAAGCAATCAGCCCCAGCATTTT. It is translated as CASSAGGSNQPQHF.

This chain links TRBV2 with TRBJ1-1, with D hard to call. Germline assignment: CDR1 SNHLY and CDR2 FYNNEI. There are 13 residues in the CDR3. The V end lost 8 bases, the J end lost 1 base, and 11 bases lay between the germline ends. CDR3 in DNA: TGTGCCAGCTACCAACAGAGGAACACTGAAGCTTTCTTT. Residues: CASYQQRNTEAFF.

The chain uses TRBV6-1 and TRBJ2-1; 7 positions agree with TRBD2. Trimming took 4 bases from V and 4 from J; bases not matched to a gene: 7. CDR1 and CDR2 from the germline V gene are MNHNS and SASEGT. There are 15 residues in the CDR3. CDR3 sequence: CASSGGGRIYNEQFF. Here the CDR3 DNA reads TGTGCCAGCAGTGGTGGCGGGAGAATTTACAATGAGCAGTTCTTC.

The V gene is TRBV10-1, the J gene TRBJ2-7, with 8 bases fitting TRBD1. CDR1 is WNHNN and CDR2 is SYGVQD in the germline V gene (reference sequence). CDR3 size: 15 residues. V shed 5 bases, J shed 4 bases, and the junction held 10 bases outside the gene matches. The CDR3 is CASSQARGPRYEQYF. The DNA of the CDR3 is TGCGCCAGCAGTCAGGCCAGGGGGCCTCGGTACGAGCAGTACTTC.

This clone was seen just once. The V gene is TRBV7-9, the J gene TRBJ2-7; 7 bases match TRBD1. Trimming cost V 1 base and J 3 bases; bases outside gene matches: 3. Germline assignment: CDR1 SEHNR and CDR2 FQNEAQ (reference sequence). This CDR3 has 14 amino acids. CDR3: CASSLGGTDYEQYF. In nucleotides, the CDR3 is TGTGCCAGCAGCTTAGGGGGGACAGACTACGAGCAGTACTTC.

The chain is built from TRBV6-5 and TRBJ1-3, with TRBD1 matching over 9 bases. J lost 3 bases, V lost 8 bases, and 5 bases had no gene match. Germline lookup yields CDR1 MNHEY and CDR2 SVGAGI. This CDR3 region has 14 residues. This CDR3 reads CASSGTGSGNTIYF. The CDR3 DNA follows: TGTGCCAGCTCCGGGACAGGGAGTGGAAACACCATATATTTT.